This T cell receptor beta chain was observed in a study of T cells in Graves' hyperthyroidism and ophthalmopathy (dated by TCRdb to about 2019). Context from the whole study: Peripheral blood samples were taken at initial diagnosis, before any treatment was given. Whether ophthalmopathy could be predicted prospectively was tested in an independent validation cohort made up of 18 to 20 hyperthyroidism patients plus 17 patients who later progressed to ophthalmopathy. TCR Vbeta CDR3 sequencing of 120 to 150 peripheral blood samples (around 45 ophthalmopathy, 75 hyperthyroidism and roughly 17 progressor patients) is reported in the paper. After sampling, hyperthyroidism patients received methimazole starting at 30 mg daily, and ophthalmopathy patients received high-dose intravenous methylprednisolone. TCR V-J signatures able to tell the groups apart were searched for in a discovery cohort of approximately 95 patients, of whom 43 had Graves' ophthalmopathy and about 55 had stable Graves' hyperthyroidism. The study also compared thyroid tissue and blood T-cell repertoires from several Graves' hyperthyroidism patients. For training and testing, the 100 or so patients in the discovery cohort were randomly divided in a 7:3 ratio.

This clonotype was seen repeatedly, ten times or more. Its target antigen remains unknown. Base qualities are missing; no much larger clone stands one base away. Stable Graves' hyperthyroidism was defined as no progression to ophthalmopathy during 18 months of follow-up. Hyperthyroidism patients were aged 18 to 65 years and newly diagnosed, with disease duration of less than 2 months. Patients with uncontrolled infections, other autoimmune diseases, pregnancy or lactation were excluded. Diagnoses were based on clinical symptoms, serum thyroxine and TRAb, thyroid ultrasound and orbital computed tomography. PBMCs were separated from roughly 10 ml of fresh peripheral blood using Ficoll-Paque density gradient centrifugation. Total RNA was extracted using Trizol reagent, and RNA quality was assessed on an Agilent 2100 Bioanalyzer. Its CDR3 holds 15 amino acids, cysteine through phenylalanine. Here the CDR3 DNA is all that survives: 45 bases in frame from base 1. CDR1 and CDR2 were assigned from the germline V gene as MNHNS and SASEGT. The V end loses 4 bases and the J end loses 3 bases, and a stretch of 13 bases separates them.

Amplification of TCR beta CDR3 regions was carried out from RNA transcripts. For the first round of RT-PCR on the TCR CDR3, the HTBI primer set was used together with the Qiagen OneStep RT-PCR kit. The libraries were constructed in a second round of multiplex PCR and then size-selected and purified. The libraries were sequenced on an Illumina HiSeq2000 using paired-end 100 bp reads. In the paper's pipeline: SOAPnuke was used to process the raw data, removing reads that contained adapters or uncalled bases, had a mean Phred below 15, or lacked an exact match to the constant primer or identifier. High-quality paired reads were merged with COPE v1.2.5, and unique nucleotide sequences were defined as clonotypes. MiTCR v1.1 was used to align the clonotypes against IMGT TRBV, TRBD and TRBJ reference segments. The analysis was restricted to V-J combinations with a frequency above 0.0001, which together covered 99% to 99.2% of the repertoires. The TCS score was defined as the ratio of F50 (clonal expansion) to E x V (chaos), calculated using BLOSUM62-based TCRdist between CDR3 peptides within each V-J. Welch's t-statistics and random forest reduced 514 V-J features to about 13, which were used in a naive Bayes classifier (R e1071). TCRdb handled the public reads itself, with Q25 trimming in fastp and clone calling in MiXCR, and kept productive beta chains. CDR3 protein duplicates are merged, each entry listing the most common genes and DNA. The V and J calls were determined by TCRdb, not by the authors. In this sample the table shows about 590,000 distinct CDR3 sequences, about a sixth of which occur a single time. 7.3% of the sample is taken by the ten largest.

What the research found in general, with its limitations: Ophthalmopathy was separated from stable hyperthyroidism by a 13 V-J signature model, with 87.88% sensitivity and around 81% specificity obtained in cross-validation and 80%/75% obtained in testing. During validation, the model predicted progression to ophthalmopathy a median of about 5.9 months ahead of onset, with approximately 70% sensitivity and 72% to 80% specificity. No statistical method was used to set the sample size in advance, and investigators knew the group allocation. Most expanded thyroid clonotypes (frequency above 0.001) were also detected in blood, a finding suggesting that blood repertoires may reflect thyroid immune responses.

Sequencing was done on a sample of blood. The TCR comes from a woman aged 25 to 45 with Graves' hyperthyroidism. The chain is assembled from TRBV6-1 and TRBJ1-3, with a tentative D gene TRBD1 over 6 matching bases. The encoded CDR3 is CASSAATGHGNTIYF. The nucleotide sequence is given as TGTGCCAGCAGTGCTGCGACAGGACATGGAAACACCATATATTTT.